These 10 T cell receptor beta chains share one sample of origin, sequenced in a study of T cell clonality in common variable immunodeficiency (dated by TCRdb to about 2015). Library preparation used the immunoSEQ multiplex PCR assay. TCRdb mirrors the immuneACCESS table, restricted to in-frame sequences. Some clones are absent from its copies; in checked studies, under half trace to an unresolved V gene, and the reason for the others is unknown. This sample is represented by approximately 44,000 clones, with no singletons among them. The ten largest make up about 10% of the sample. The sample taken for sequencing was peripheral blood mononuclear cells. Every receptor here comes from a person aged 18 to 70 in good health.

Ten or more counts support this clone. The read ends 3 residues before the CDR3 terminus; that terminus is restored from the germline J gene. The chain uses TRBV5-5 and TRBJ2-7; TRBD1 aligns across 7 bases. The J segment lost 3 bases and the V segment lost 4 bases, leaving 4 bases of the junction unmatched. This CDR3 spans 13 amino acids. CDR1 and CDR2 (germline): SGHKS, YYEKEE (reference sequence). The chain's CDR3 is CASSLRQGYEQYF. CDR3 bases read: TGTGCCAGCAGCCTTAGACAGGGCTACGAG.

Many counts were recorded for this clone. The DNA ends 3 residues before the CDR3 does, and the rest of the CDR3 is filled in from the germline J gene. The chain recombines TRBV5-1 with TRBJ1-3; D possibly corresponds to TRBD1 (6 bases). The germline V gene has CDR1 SGHRS and CDR2 YFSETQ. The CDR3 runs 15 residues. Trimming took off 2 bases at V and 2 bases at J, with 11 bases between the two ends. CDR3 DNA, as far as it was read: TGCGCCAGCAGCTTCAGTTCAGGGGCTGGAAACACC. This gives the protein CASSFSSGAGNT. The entire CDR3 reads CASSFSSGAGNTIYF.

The sample holds many counts of this clone. Read sequence stops 3 residues before the CDR3 end, and the germline J gene provides the missing end. The chain recombines TRBV14 with TRBJ1-2; TRBD1 matches at 7 bases. The CDR3 contains 13 residues. V dropped 1 base and J dropped 6; count of bases not matched to a gene: 2. Germline CDR1 reads SGHDN; CDR2 reads FVKESK. Here the CDR3 reads CASSQARGNGYTF. The DNA read from the CDR3 is TGTGCCAGCAGCCAAGCCAGGGGGAATGGC.

This clone was detected many times. The missing CDR3 end, 3 residues past where the read stops, is filled in from the germline J gene. The rearrangement links TRBV7-6 to TRBJ2-1, with 9 bases lining up with TRBD2. Germline values: CDR1 SGHVS, CDR2 FNYEAQ. V shed 3 bases, J shed 8 bases, and the junction held 8 bases outside the gene matches. CDR3 length: 15 amino acids. Incomplete CDR3 DNA: TGTGCCAGCAGCTTGGGTAGCGGGGGCGGCTATGAG. This codes for CASSLGSGGGYE. The whole CDR3 sequence is CASSLGSGGGYEQFF.

This clone was seen repeatedly, ten times or more. With the read ending 3 residues before the CDR3 end, the germline J gene is used to fill in that end. The chain links TRBV5-1 to TRBJ2-7; TRBD2 agrees at 7 bases. This CDR3 has 15 residues. Germline V gene data show CDR1 as SGHRS and CDR2 as YFSETQ. With 4 bases clipped from V and 3 bases from J, the junction kept 10 bases outside the gene matches. CDR3 DNA, as far as it was read: TGCGCCAGCAGCCGTTCTGACAGCGGGGTCTACGAG. It yields the protein CASSRSDSGVYE. The whole CDR3 protein reads CASSRSDSGVYEQYF.

This clone was counted at least ten times. The read falls 3 residues short of the CDR3 end, and the missing part is taken from the germline J gene. This chain joins TRBV7-2 and TRBJ1-2; a weak D match, TRBD1 (5 bases). Trimming shortened V by 3 bases and J by 2 bases, and 7 bases separated the two germline ends. This CDR3 is built from 13 residues. The germline V gene encodes CDR1 SGHTA and CDR2 FQGNSA. The CDR3 sequence is CASSLGGNYGYTF. CDR3 DNA (partial): TGTGCCAGCAGCTTGGGGGGGAACTATGGC.

This clone has ten or more counts. The covered CDR3 bases are TGTGCCAGCAGGGAACCGGGACAGGGATACGAG. This sequence encodes CASREPGQGYE. The CDR3 in its entirety is CASREPGQGYEQYF. J is TRBJ2-7 and V is TRBV6-1, with TRBD1 identical over 9 bases. The observed sequence ends 3 residues before the CDR3 terminus, with the missing tail filled in from the germline J gene. This CDR3 is built from 14 residues. V lost 6 bases to trimming and J lost 4 bases; unmatched junction nucleotides: 7. CDR1 is MNHNS, CDR2 SASEGT, per germline.

This clone occurred many times. The read ends 3 residues shy of where the CDR3 ends; the end is completed using the germline J gene. J is TRBJ1-6 and V is TRBV6-1; TRBD1 is a possible D gene (6 bases). Trimming stripped 4 bases from V and 6 bases from J, with 13 bases between. Germline-derived CDR1 and CDR2 are MNHNS and SASEGT. The CDR3 extends over 15 amino acids. The chain's CDR3 is CASSAKGHGNSPLHF. CDR3 DNA (partial): TGTGCCAGCAGTGCTAAGGGACACGGTAATTCACCC.

Concerning this clone: The read halts 3 residues ahead of the CDR3 end, with the missing end drawn from the germline J gene. The rearrangement uses TRBV29-1 and TRBJ2-1, with D hard to call. Germline CDR1 SQVTM, CDR2 ANQGSEA. The germline V and J ends were trimmed by 4 bases and 7 bases, with 11 bases remaining between them. The length of the CDR3 is 12 residues. The CDR3 bases that were read are TGCAGCGTTGGCCCCCCAGGAAATGAG. Residues: CSVGPPGNE. The full-length CDR3 reads as CSVGPPGNEQFF.

This clone was observed many times. With the read ending 3 residues before the CDR3 end, the germline J gene is used to fill in that end. The V call is TRBV2, the J call TRBJ1-1, with a weak D call TRBD1 (6 bases). Germline values: CDR1 SNHLY, CDR2 FYNNEI. V gave up 3 bases and J gave up 5 bases, with 13 bases separating them. The CDR3 runs 14 residues. CDR3 loop: CASSDSGGLTEAFF. Incomplete CDR3 DNA: TGTGCCAGCAGTGATAGCGGGGGGCTTACTGAA.